This section outlines one T cell receptor (beta chain) sequence together with its context. What it recognizes is unknown. This sample is drawn from a study of PD-L1 blockade in urothelial cancer. Background on the study: Of prior chemotherapy regimens, patients had received between 0 and 3.

Findings and caveats of the study: Survival was better when pretreatment blood TCR clonality fell below the median.

CDR1 is SGHKS, CDR2 YYEKEE, per germline (reference sequence). Deletions cut 0 bases from V and 6 bases from J, with 13 bases between. The CDR3 spans 14 residues. Using immunoSEQ multiplex PCR, the repertoire was profiled, and TCRdb retains in-frame clones only, with some absent. Seen here are approximately 46,000 clones, roughly 77% observed once, and the top ten hold approximately 2.7%. V and J are TRBV5-5 and TRBJ2-7; D is undetermined. The sample in question was PBMCs, obtained around atezolizumab (anti-PD-L1) treatment. The receptor was derived from a man in his 70s with urothelial cancer. The DNA for the CDR3 is TGTGCCAGCAGCTTGGCCGGGTTATATGCCGAGCAGTACTTC. As protein: CASSLAGLYAEQYF.